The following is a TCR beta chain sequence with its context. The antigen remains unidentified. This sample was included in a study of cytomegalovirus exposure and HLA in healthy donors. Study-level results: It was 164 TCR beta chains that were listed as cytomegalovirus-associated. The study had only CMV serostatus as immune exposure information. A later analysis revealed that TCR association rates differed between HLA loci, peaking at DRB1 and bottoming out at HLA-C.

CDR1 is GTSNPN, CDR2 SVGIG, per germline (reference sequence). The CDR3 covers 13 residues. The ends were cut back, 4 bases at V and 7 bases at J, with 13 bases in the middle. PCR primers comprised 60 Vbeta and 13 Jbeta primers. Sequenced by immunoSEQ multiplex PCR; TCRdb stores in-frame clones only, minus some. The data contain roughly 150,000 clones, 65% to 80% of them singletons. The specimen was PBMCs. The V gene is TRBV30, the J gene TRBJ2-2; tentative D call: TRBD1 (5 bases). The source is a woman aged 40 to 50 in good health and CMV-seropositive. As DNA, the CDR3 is TGTGCCTGGATGCAGGGCGTGGGCGGGGAGCTGTTTTTT. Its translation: CAWMQGVGGELFF.